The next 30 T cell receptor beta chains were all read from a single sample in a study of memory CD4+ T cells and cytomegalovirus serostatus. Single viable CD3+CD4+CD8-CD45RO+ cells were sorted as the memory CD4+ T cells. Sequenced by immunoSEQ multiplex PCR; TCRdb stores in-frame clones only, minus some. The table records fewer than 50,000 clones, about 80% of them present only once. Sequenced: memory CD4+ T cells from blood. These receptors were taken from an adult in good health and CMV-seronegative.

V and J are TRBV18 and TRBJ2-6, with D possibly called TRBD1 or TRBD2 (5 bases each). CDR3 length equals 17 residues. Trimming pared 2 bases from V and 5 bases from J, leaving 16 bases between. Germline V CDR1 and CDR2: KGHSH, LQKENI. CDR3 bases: TGTGCCAGCTCACCATCCGGGGCAACCCCCTGGGCCAACGTCCTGACTTTC. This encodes CASSPSGATPWANVLTF.

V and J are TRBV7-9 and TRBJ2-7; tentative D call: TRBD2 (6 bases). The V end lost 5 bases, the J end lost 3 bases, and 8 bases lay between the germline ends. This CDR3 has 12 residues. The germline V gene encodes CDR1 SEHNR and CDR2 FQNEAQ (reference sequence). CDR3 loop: CASSPRGYEQYF. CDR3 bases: TGTGCCAGCAGCCCGCGGGGCTACGAGCAGTACTTC.

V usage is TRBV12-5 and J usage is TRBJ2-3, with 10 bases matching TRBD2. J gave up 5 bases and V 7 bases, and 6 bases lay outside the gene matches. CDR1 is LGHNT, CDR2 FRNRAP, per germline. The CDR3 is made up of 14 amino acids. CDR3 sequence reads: CASAASGSVDTQYF. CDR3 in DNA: TGTGCTAGTGCGGCTAGCGGGAGCGTAGATACGCAGTATTTT.

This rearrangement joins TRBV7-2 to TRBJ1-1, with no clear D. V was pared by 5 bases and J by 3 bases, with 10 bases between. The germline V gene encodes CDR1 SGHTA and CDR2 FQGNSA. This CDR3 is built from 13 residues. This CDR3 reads CASSPLPHTEAFF. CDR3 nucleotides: TGTGCCAGCAGCCCCCTTCCCCACACTGAAGCTTTCTTT.

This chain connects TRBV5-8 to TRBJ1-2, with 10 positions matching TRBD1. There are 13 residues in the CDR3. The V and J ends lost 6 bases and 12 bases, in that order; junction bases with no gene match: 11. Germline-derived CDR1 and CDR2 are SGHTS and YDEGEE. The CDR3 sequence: CASTWDRGFRHTF. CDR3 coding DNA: TGTGCCAGCACCTGGGACAGGGGCTTCCGGCACACCTTC.

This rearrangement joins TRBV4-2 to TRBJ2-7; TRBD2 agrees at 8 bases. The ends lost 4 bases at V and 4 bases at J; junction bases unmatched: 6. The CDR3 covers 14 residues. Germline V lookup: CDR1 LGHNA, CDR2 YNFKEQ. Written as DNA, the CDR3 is TGTGCCAGCAGCCCCGGACTAGCTGCTTACGAGCAGTACTTC. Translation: CASSPGLAAYEQYF.

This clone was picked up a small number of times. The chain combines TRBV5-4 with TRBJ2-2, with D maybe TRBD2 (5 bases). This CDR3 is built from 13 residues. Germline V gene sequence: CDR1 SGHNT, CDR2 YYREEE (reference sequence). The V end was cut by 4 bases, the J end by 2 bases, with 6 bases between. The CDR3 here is CASSRGNTGELFF. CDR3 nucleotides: TGTGCCAGCAGCCGGGGAAACACCGGGGAGCTGTTTTTT.

The CDR3 reads CASSDRGGEQFF. CDR3 DNA sequence: TGTGCCAGCAGCGACAGGGGAGGTGAGCAGTTCTTC. J is TRBJ2-1 and V is TRBV6-5; 8 positions agree with TRBD1. The CDR3 has 12 amino acids. Germline V gene data show CDR1 as MNHEY and CDR2 as SVGAGI. The V and J ends lost 6 bases and 9 bases, in that order; junction bases with no gene match: 4.

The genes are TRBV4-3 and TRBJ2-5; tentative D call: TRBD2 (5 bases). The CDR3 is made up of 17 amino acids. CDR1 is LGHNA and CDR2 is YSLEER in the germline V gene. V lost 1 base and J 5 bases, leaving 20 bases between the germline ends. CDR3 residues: CASSQVLASGGLETQYF. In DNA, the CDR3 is TGCGCCAGCAGCCAAGTTCTGGCTAGTGGAGGTCTGGAGACCCAGTACTTC.

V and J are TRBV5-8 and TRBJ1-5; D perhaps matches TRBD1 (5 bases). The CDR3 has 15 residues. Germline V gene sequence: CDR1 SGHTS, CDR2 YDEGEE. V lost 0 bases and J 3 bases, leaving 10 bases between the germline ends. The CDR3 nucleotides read TGTGCCAGCAGCTTGGCCGGGGGGATCAATCAGCCCCAGCATTTT. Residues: CASSLAGGINQPQHF. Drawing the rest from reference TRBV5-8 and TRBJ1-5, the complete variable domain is EAGVTQSPTHLIKTRGQQATLRCSPISGHTSVYWYQQALGLGLQFLLWYDEGEERNRGNFPPRFSGRQFPNYSSELNVNALELEDSALYLCASSLAGGINQPQHFGDGTRLSIL.

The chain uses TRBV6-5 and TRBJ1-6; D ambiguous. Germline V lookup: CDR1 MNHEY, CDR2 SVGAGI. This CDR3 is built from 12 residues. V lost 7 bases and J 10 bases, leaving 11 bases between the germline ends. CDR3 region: CASTFPGSPLHF. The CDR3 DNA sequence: TGTGCCAGCACCTTCCCGGGCTCACCCCTCCACTTT.

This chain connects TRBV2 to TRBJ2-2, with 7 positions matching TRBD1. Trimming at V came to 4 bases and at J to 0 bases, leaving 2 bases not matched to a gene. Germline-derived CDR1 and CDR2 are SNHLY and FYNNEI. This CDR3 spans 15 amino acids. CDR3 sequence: CASSAQGANTGELFF. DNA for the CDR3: TGTGCCAGCAGTGCGCAGGGGGCGAACACCGGGGAGCTGTTTTTT.

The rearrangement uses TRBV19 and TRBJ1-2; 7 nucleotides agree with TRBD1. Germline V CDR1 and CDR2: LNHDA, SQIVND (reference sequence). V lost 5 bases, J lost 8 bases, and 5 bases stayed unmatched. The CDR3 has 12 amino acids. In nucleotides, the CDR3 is TGTGCCAGTAGTCGACAGGGTGGCGGCTACACCTTC. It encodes CASSRQGGGYTF.

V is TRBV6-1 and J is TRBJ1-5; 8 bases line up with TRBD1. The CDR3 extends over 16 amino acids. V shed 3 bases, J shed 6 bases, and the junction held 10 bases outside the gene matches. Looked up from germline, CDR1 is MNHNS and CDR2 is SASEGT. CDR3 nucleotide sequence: TGTGCCAGCAGTGATGCCCGAGACAGGGGTGGTCAGCCCCAGCATTTT. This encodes CASSDARDRGGQPQHF.

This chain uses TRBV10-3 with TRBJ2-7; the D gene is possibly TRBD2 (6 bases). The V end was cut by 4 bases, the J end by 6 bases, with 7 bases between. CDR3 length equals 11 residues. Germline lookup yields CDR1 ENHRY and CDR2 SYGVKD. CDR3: CAISASAEQYF. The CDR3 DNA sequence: TGTGCCATCAGTGCTAGCGCCGAGCAGTACTTC.

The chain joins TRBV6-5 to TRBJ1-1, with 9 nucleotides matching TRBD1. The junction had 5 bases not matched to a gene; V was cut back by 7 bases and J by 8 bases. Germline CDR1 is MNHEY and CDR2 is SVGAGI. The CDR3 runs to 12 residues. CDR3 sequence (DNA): TGTGCCAGCACCGGACAGGGGAAGGAAGCTTTCTTT. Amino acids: CASTGQGKEAFF.

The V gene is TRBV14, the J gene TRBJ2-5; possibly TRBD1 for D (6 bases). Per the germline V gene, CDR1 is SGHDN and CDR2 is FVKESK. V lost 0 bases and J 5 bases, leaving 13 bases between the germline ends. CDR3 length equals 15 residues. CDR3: CASSQDPQGWETQYF. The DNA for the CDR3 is TGTGCCAGCAGCCAAGATCCACAGGGTTGGGAGACCCAGTACTTC.

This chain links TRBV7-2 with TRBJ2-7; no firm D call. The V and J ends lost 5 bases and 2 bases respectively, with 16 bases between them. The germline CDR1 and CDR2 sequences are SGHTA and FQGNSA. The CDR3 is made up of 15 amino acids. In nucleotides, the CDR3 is TGTGCCAGCAGCCCGCAGGCTTCCGAGACCTACGAGCAGTACTTC. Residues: CASSPQASETYEQYF.

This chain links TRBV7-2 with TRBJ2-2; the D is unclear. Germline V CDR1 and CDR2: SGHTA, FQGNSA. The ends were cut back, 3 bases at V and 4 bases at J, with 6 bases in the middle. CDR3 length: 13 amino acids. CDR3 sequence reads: CASSFDPTGELFF. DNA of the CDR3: TGTGCCAGCAGCTTTGACCCCACCGGGGAGCTGTTTTTT.

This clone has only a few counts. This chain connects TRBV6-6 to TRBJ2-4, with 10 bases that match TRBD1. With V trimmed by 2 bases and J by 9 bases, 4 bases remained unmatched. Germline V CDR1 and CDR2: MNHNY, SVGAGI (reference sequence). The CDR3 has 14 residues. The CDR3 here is CASSYGQGVSIQYF. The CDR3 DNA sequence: TGTGCCAGCAGTTACGGACAGGGGGTGAGCATTCAGTACTTC.

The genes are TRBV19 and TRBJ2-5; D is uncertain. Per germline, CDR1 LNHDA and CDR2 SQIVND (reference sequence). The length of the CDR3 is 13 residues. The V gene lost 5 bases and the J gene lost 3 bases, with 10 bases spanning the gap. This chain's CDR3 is CASSSTGEETQYF. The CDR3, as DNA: TGTGCCAGTAGTTCCACGGGTGAAGAGACCCAGTACTTC.

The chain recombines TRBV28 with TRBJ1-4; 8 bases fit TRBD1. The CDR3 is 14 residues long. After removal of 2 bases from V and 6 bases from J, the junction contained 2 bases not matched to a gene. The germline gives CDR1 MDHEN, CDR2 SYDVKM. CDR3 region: CASSLTGQDEKLFF. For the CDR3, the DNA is TGTGCCAGCAGTTTAACGGGACAGGATGAAAAACTGTTTTTT.

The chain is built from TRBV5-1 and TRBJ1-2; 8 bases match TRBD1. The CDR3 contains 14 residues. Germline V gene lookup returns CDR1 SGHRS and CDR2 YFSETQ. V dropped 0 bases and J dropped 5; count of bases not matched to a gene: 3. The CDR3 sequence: CASSLVQGAYGYTF. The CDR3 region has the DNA TGCGCCAGCAGCTTGGTGCAGGGGGCGTATGGCTACACCTTC. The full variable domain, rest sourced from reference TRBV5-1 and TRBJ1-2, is KAGVTQTPRYLIKTRGQQVTLSCSPISGHRSVSWYQQTPGQGLQFLFEYFSETQRNKGNFPGRFSGRQFSNSRSEMNVSTLELGDSALYLCASSLVQGAYGYTFGSGTRLTVV.

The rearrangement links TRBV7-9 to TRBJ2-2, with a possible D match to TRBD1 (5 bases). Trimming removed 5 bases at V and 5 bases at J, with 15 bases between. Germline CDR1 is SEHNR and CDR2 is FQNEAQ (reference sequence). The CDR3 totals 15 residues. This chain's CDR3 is CASSGGAGLTGELFF. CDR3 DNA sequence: TGTGCCAGCAGCGGTGGGGCAGGCCTAACCGGGGAGCTGTTTTTT. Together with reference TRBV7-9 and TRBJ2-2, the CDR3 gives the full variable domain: DTGVSQNPRHKITKRGQNVTFRCDPISEHNRLYWYRQTLGQGPEFLTYFQNEAQLEKSRLLSDRFSAERPKGSFSTLEIQRTEQGDSAMYLCASSGGAGLTGELFFGEGSRLTVL.

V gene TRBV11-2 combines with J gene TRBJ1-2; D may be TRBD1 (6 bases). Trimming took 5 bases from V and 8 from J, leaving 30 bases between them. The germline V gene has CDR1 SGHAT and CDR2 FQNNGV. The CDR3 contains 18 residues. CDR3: CASSAANRAGFSLRGYTF. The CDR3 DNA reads TGTGCCAGCAGCGCTGCAAACAGGGCGGGATTTTCTCTTAGGGGCTACACCTTC.

The CDR3 nucleotides are TGTGCCAGCAGCTTTAAGGCGAGGGGAGGCACTGAAGCTTTCTTT. Translated, it gives CASSFKARGGTEAFF. The chain carries TRBV6-5 and TRBJ1-1, with a weak D call TRBD1 (5 bases). The germline CDR1 and CDR2 sequences are MNHEY and SVGAGI. This CDR3 contains 15 residues. Trimming took off 6 bases at V and 4 bases at J, with 18 bases between the two ends.

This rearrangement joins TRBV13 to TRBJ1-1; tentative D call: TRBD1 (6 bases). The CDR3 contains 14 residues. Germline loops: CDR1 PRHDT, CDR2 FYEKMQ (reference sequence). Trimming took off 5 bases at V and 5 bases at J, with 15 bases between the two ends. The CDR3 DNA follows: TGTGCCAGCAGCAAACGGGACAAGGAGACTGAAGCTTTCTTT. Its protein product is CASSKRDKETEAFF.

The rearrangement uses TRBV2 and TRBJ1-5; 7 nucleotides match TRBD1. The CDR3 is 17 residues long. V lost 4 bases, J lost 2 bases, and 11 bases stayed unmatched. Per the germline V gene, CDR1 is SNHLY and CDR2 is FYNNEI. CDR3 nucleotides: TGTGCCAGCAGTGGGCGACAGGGAGGTCGCGGCAATCAGCCCCAGCATTTT. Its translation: CASSGRQGGRGNQPQHF.

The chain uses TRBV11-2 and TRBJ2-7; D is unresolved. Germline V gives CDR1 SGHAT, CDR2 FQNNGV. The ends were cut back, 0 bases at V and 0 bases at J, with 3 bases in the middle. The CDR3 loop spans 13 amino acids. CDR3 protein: CASSLDSSYEQYF. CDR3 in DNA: TGTGCCAGCAGCTTAGACAGCTCCTACGAGCAGTACTTC.

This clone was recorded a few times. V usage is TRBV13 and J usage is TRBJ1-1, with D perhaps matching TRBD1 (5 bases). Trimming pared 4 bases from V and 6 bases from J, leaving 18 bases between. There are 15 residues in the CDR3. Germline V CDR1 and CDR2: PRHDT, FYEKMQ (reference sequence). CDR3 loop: CASSSTKGAGAEAFF. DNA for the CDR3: TGTGCCAGCAGCTCGACGAAAGGGGCGGGGGCTGAAGCTTTCTTT.